Following are 24 T cell receptor beta chains from one sample sequenced in a study of blood T cell repertoires in COVID-19. The table came from immunoSEQ multiplex PCR; TCRdb's copy has only in-frame clones and leaves some out. The repertoire includes tens of thousands of clones, 89% of them detected once, and about 22% sits in the top ten. Specimen: peripheral blood. Source of these receptors: a man aged 45-60 years with active COVID-19.

V and J are TRBV18 and TRBJ1-4, with 8 nucleotides matching TRBD1. This CDR3 contains 14 residues. Germline V lookup: CDR1 KGHSH, CDR2 LQKENI. V shed 4 bases, J shed 3 bases, and the junction held 1 base outside the gene matches. The CDR3 loop reads CASSRQGSNEKLFF. The CDR3 DNA reads TGTGCCAGCTCACGACAGGGGTCTAATGAAAAACTGTTTTTT.

In this sample, this clone turned up a few times. J is TRBJ2-3 and V is TRBV4-3; TRBD2 aligns across 7 bases. The ends lost 1 base at V and 5 bases at J; junction bases unmatched: 15. The CDR3 loop spans 18 amino acids. Germline values: CDR1 LGHNA, CDR2 YSLEER. DNA of the CDR3: TGCGCCAGCAGCCAAGGTTCGGGCGGGAGAGGAGGTGTAGATACGCAGTATTTT. Residues: CASSQGSGGRGGVDTQYF.

V is TRBV19 and J is TRBJ1-5; 8 nucleotides line up with TRBD1. V shed 7 bases and J 4 bases; nucleotides not matched to a gene: 9. The CDR3 has 15 residues. Germline CDR1 reads LNHDA; CDR2 reads SQIVND (reference sequence). This chain's CDR3 is CASNKQGDGNQPQHF. As DNA, the CDR3 is TGTGCCAGTAATAAACAGGGGGACGGAAATCAGCCCCAGCATTTT.

The rearrangement joins TRBV5-8 to TRBJ2-3; TRBD2 matches at 9 bases. The CDR3 totals 19 residues. Germline V gene lookup returns CDR1 SGHTS and CDR2 YDEGEE. V was pared by 0 bases and J by 3 bases, with 14 bases of the junction left unmatched. The CDR3 is CASSLGAGLAGEGTDTQYF. For the CDR3, the DNA is TGTGCCAGCAGCTTGGGGGCGGGGTTAGCGGGAGAGGGGACAGATACGCAGTATTTT.

The chain has TRBV4-1 and TRBJ2-1; 11 positions match TRBD2. The CDR3 covers 19 residues. Germline values: CDR1 MGHRA, CDR2 YSYEKL. With 0 bases clipped from V and 8 bases from J, the junction kept 15 bases outside the gene matches. The CDR3: CASSQDPGKLAGVQDEQFF. The CDR3 DNA is TGCGCCAGCAGCCAAGATCCGGGAAAACTAGCGGGAGTGCAGGATGAGCAGTTCTTC.

This chain uses TRBV4-1 with TRBJ2-1, with 9 bases fitting TRBD2. V dropped 3 bases and J dropped 6; count of bases not matched to a gene: 6. The germline V gene has CDR1 MGHRA and CDR2 YSYEKL. This CDR3 is built from 15 residues. CDR3 nucleotide sequence: TGCGCCAGCAGCCAGACTAGCGGCCAAATCAATGAGCAGTTCTTC. Translated, it gives CASSQTSGQINEQFF.

The rearrangement links TRBV27 to TRBJ2-7, with D hard to call. The CDR3 is 13 amino acids. V lost 1 base and J lost 3, with 7 bases in between. Germline loops: CDR1 MNHEY, CDR2 SMNVEV (reference sequence). CDR3 DNA: TGTGCCAGCAGTTTATGGCCGGGCTACGAGCAGTACTTC. Residues: CASSLWPGYEQYF.

V usage is TRBV19 and J usage is TRBJ2-3, with 8 positions matching TRBD2. Germline loops: CDR1 LNHDA, CDR2 SQIVND (reference sequence). V was clipped by 6 bases and J by 0 bases; unmatched bases: 8. The CDR3 runs to 16 residues. The CDR3 sequence is CASSPGLAASTDTQYF. In DNA, the CDR3 is TGTGCCAGTAGCCCCGGACTAGCTGCTAGCACAGATACGCAGTATTTT.

The chain uses TRBV5-1 and TRBJ2-6, with D perhaps matching TRBD1 (6 bases). Looked up from germline, CDR1 is SGHRS and CDR2 is YFSETQ. V was cut by 4 bases and J by 1 base, with 9 bases left in between. The CDR3 length is 15 residues. For the CDR3, the DNA is TGCGCCAGCAGCAGGACAGCTTCTGGGGCCAACGTCCTGACTTTC. This codes for CASSRTASGANVLTF. The full variable domain, rest sourced from reference TRBV5-1 and TRBJ2-6, is KAGVTQTPRYLIKTRGQQVTLSCSPISGHRSVSWYQQTPGQGLQFLFEYFSETQRNKGNFPGRFSGRQFSNSRSEMNVSTLELGDSALYLCASSRTASGANVLTFGAGSRLTVL.

This chain links TRBV2 with TRBJ1-1; no definite D call. The CDR3 spans 13 residues. Per the germline V gene, CDR1 is SNHLY and CDR2 is FYNNEI. The ends were cut back, 7 bases at V and 6 bases at J, with 15 bases in the middle. In nucleotides, the CDR3 is TGTGCCAGCACCGGGAGGGCTAAGGCTGAAGCTTTCTTT. Translation gives CASTGRAKAEAFF.

The gene calls are TRBV29-1 and TRBJ2-7; D possibly corresponds to TRBD1 (7 bases). This CDR3 region has 11 residues. V was shortened by 8 bases and J by 7 bases, with 15 bases between the two germline ends. The germline V gene has CDR1 SQVTM and CDR2 ANQGSEA. The CDR3: CSSRGAGEQYF. The CDR3 DNA is TGCAGCTCCAGGGGGGCGGGTGAGCAGTACTTC.

This chain joins TRBV7-9 and TRBJ1-1; D is unclear. Trimming took off 3 bases at V and 4 bases at J, with 15 bases between the two ends. Germline-derived CDR1 and CDR2 are SEHNR and FQNEAQ (reference sequence). This CDR3 has 15 amino acids. In nucleotides, the CDR3 is TGTGCCAGCAGCTTGGAGGTGGGATTGATCACTGAAGCTTTCTTT. This sequence encodes CASSLEVGLITEAFF.

This clone was counted a single time. The chain combines TRBV7-7 with TRBJ2-7, with D perhaps matching TRBD1 (6 bases). V lost 4 bases and J lost 2, with 9 bases in between. CDR1 SSHAT and CDR2 FNYEAQ come from the germline V gene (reference sequence). The CDR3 loop spans 13 amino acids. The CDR3 nucleotides read TGTGCCAGCAGCTCCGGGACAACCTACGAGCAGTACTTC. Translated, it gives CASSSGTTYEQYF.

The J gene is TRBJ2-1, the V gene TRBV4-1; D is perhaps TRBD2 (6 bases). Looked up from germline, CDR1 is MGHRA and CDR2 is YSYEKL. The V end was cut by 0 bases, the J end by 3 bases, with 12 bases between. This CDR3 is 16 amino acids long. The CDR3 is CASSQEGVAVYNEQFF. The CDR3 coding sequence is TGCGCCAGCAGCCAAGAGGGTGTAGCGGTCTACAATGAGCAGTTCTTC.

The CDR3 spells CASSAGPLSYEQYF. The DNA of the CDR3 is TGTGCCAGCAGCGCAGGGCCCCTTTCCTACGAGCAGTACTTC. V and J are TRBV9 and TRBJ2-7; a weak D match, TRBD1 (5 bases). V lost 3 bases to trimming and J lost 1 base, with 11 bases between them. The CDR3 contains 14 residues. Per the germline V gene, CDR1 is SGDLS and CDR2 is YYNGEE. Full variable domain (rest looked up from reference TRBV9 and TRBJ2-7): DSGVTQTPKHLITATGQRVTLRCSPRSGDLSVYWYQQSLDQGLQFLIQYYNGEERAKGNILERFSAQQFPDLHSELNLSSLELGDSALYFCASSAGPLSYEQYFGPGTRLTVT.

The V call is TRBV27, the J call TRBJ2-1; D remains unclear. The germline V and J ends were trimmed by 6 bases and 7 bases, with 10 bases remaining between them. The V gene's germline CDR1 is MNHEY and CDR2 SMNVEV (reference sequence). This CDR3 has 12 residues. DNA of the CDR3: TGTGCCAGCAGCCCCCTCACTAATGAGCAGTTCTTC. Translated, it gives CASSPLTNEQFF.

The rearrangement joins TRBV6-1 to TRBJ1-4; D is uncertain. With 2 bases removed from V and 3 bases from J, the gap between germline ends came to 7 bases. The CDR3 loop spans 14 amino acids. Germline V gene data show CDR1 as MNHNS and CDR2 as SASEGT. In DNA, the CDR3 is TGTGCCAGCAGTGAACACGGAGCTAATGAAAAACTGTTTTTT. As protein: CASSEHGANEKLFF.

In regard to this clone: The junction and the germline gene differ at one end; a read error may be behind it. The CDR3 spells CANSGLGTEAFF. CDR3 bases: TGTGCCAACAGTGGGCTGGGCACTGAAGCTTTCTTT. The V gene is TRBV12-3 or TRBV12-4, the J gene TRBJ1-1; D is uncertain. The CDR3 is 12 amino acids.

This clone was found once. J is TRBJ1-5 and V is TRBV4-1; TRBD1 agrees at 9 bases. The CDR3 contains 17 residues. CDR1 MGHRA and CDR2 YSYEKL come from the germline V gene. J was trimmed by 2 bases and V by 0 bases; bases with no gene match: 5. The CDR3 is CASSQEGGQGGNQPQHF. For the CDR3, the DNA is TGCGCCAGCAGCCAAGAAGGGGGACAGGGTGGCAATCAGCCCCAGCATTTT.

The V call is TRBV7-9, the J call TRBJ2-1, with 9 bases matching TRBD2. Germline CDR1 reads SEHNR; CDR2 reads FQNEAQ (reference sequence). With 5 bases clipped from V and 7 bases from J, the junction kept 15 bases outside the gene matches. The CDR3 is made up of 17 amino acids. CDR3 sequence (DNA): TGTGCCAGCAGCCAACCCCCTACGGCGGGAGGGCCTAATGAGCAGTTCTTC. Its translation is CASSQPPTAGGPNEQFF. The full variable domain, completed using reference TRBV7-9 and TRBJ2-1, is DTGVSQNPRHKITKRGQNVTFRCDPISEHNRLYWYRQTLGQGPEFLTYFQNEAQLEKSRLLSDRFSAERPKGSFSTLEIQRTEQGDSAMYLCASSQPPTAGGPNEQFFGPGTRLTVL.

This clone was counted a single time. The chain recombines TRBV6-5 with TRBJ1-5; 8 nucleotides match TRBD1. Per germline, CDR1 MNHEY and CDR2 SVGAGI. V gave up 2 bases and J gave up 2 bases; unmatched junction bases: 2. This CDR3 is 15 amino acids long. The CDR3: CASSYPDRGNQPQHF. Written as DNA, the CDR3 is TGTGCCAGCAGTTACCCGGACAGGGGCAATCAGCCCCAGCATTTT.

In its sample, this clone was seen a few times. The chain links TRBV5-4 to TRBJ1-1, with TRBD1 matching over 9 bases. Germline values: CDR1 SGHNT, CDR2 YYREEE (reference sequence). The ends lost 4 bases at V and 6 bases at J; junction bases unmatched: 7. The CDR3 covers 14 residues. Here the CDR3 reads CASSHRDRESEAFF. CDR3 sequence (DNA): TGTGCCAGCAGCCACCGGGACAGGGAGTCTGAAGCTTTCTTT.

The J gene is TRBJ2-2, the V gene TRBV5-1; TRBD2 matches 11 bases. With 4 bases clipped from V and 4 bases from J, the junction kept 3 bases outside the gene matches. This CDR3 region has 15 residues. Per the germline V gene, CDR1 is SGHRS and CDR2 is YFSETQ. Here the CDR3 reads CASSLGTSGTGELFF. Here the CDR3 DNA reads TGCGCCAGCAGCCTCGGGACTAGCGGCACCGGGGAGCTGTTTTTT.

This chain uses TRBV3-1 (or the pseudogene TRBV3-2) with TRBJ2-7, with 14 nucleotides matching TRBD2. The J segment lost 5 bases and the V segment lost 0 bases, leaving 9 bases of the junction unmatched. Germline V gives CDR1 LGHDT, CDR2 YNNKEL (reference sequence). This CDR3 comprises 18 residues. The CDR3 bases are TGTGCCAGCAGCCAAGACCTGAGACTAGCGGGAGGGCGGGACGAGCAGTACTTC. Its protein product is CASSQDLRLAGGRDEQYF.